This entry features one T cell receptor (beta chain) sequence. Its antigen is not known. From 5'RACE with constant-segment primers came TCR alpha and TCR beta cDNA libraries that carried sample barcodes and UMIs. TCRdb reprocessed the 5' RACE reads with MiXCR, giving one entry per CDR3 protein. This repertoire shows 280,000 or so distinct CDR3 sequences, 8% to 10% found once; its top ten account for about 20%. These data are taken from a study of T-cell memory formation after mild COVID-19. Study results and limitations: Clones that contracted from day 15 to 85 had balanced CD4/CD8; later expanders were CD4+ biased. In pre-infection memory, a portion of responding clones appeared, which suggested that cross-reactive memory joined. CD8+ contracting clones occupied EMRA, while CD4+ ones occupied mainly CM and EM.

The CDR3 length is 15 residues. Unmatched junction bases numbered 8, after V lost 5 bases and J lost 5 bases. Germline CDR1 is SEHNR and CDR2 is FQNEAQ (reference sequence). The specimen was PBMCs or a T cell subset sorted from them (not recorded which). The TCR was taken from a man younger than 35 who had mild COVID-19 (a few samples of this study predate the infection). Cell type and time point are not known. V is TRBV7-9 and J is TRBJ1-2, with TRBD1 matching over 10 bases. CDR3: CASSETTGGDYGYTF. DNA of the CDR3: TGTGCCAGCAGCGAGACGACAGGGGGCGATTATGGCTACACCTTC.